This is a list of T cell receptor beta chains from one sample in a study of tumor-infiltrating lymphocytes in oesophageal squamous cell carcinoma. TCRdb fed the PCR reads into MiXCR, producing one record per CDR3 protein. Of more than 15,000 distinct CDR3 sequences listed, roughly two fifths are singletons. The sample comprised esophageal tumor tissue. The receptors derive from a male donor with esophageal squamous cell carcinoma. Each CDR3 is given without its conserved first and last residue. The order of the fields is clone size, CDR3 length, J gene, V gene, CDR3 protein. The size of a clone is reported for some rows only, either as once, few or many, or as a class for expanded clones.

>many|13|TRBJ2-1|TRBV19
ASSPLRDSYNEQF
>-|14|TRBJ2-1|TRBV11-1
ASSLCITVPYNEQF
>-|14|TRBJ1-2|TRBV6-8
ASNPRGSGGDYGYT
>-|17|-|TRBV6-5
ASRFRPGTSGGAYNEQF
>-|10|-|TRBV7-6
ASSLEVTRQF
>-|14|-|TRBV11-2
ASSLVVGALYNEQF
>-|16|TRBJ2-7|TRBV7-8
ASSLARAGGRVLYEQY
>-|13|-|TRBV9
ASSVSGAIQETQY
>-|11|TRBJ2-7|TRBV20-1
SARGQDGDEQY
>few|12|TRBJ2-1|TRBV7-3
ASSLGGYYNEQF
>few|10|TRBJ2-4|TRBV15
ATSRSLAEQY
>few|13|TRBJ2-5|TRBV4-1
ASSQVAGNQETQY
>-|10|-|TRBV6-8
ASRGPEQTQY
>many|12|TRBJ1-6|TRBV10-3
AISEWGNNSPLH
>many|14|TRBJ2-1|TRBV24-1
ATSSPGLATNNEQF
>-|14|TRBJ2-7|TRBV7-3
ASSSDRGVIQEEQY
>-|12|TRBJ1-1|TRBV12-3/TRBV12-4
ASSLAQVNTEAF
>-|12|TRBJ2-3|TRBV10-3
AISEGRVTDTQY
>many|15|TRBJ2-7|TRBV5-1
ASSSVTSDPLGNEQY
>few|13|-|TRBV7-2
ASSLLQGPTGEQF
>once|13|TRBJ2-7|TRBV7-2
ASKEAAGDLYEQY
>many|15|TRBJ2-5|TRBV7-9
ASSITGLPGGVETQY
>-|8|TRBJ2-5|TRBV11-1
ASSSWERV
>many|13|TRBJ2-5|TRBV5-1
ASSLAGRAAETQY
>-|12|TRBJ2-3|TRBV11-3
ASSLDGSSDTQY
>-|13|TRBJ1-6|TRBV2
ATRVGQGGNSPLH
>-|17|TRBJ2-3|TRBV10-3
AISEKSDWGNTLTDTQY
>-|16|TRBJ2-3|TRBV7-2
ASSLDSLAGKSTDTQY
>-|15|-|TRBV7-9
ASSFYGTDRGLETQY
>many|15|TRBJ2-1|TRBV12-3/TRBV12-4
ASSYGGTGVGPNEQF
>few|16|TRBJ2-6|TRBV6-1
ASSYGLAGRSGANVLT